These 25 T cell receptor beta chains came from one sample sequenced in a study of Graves' ophthalmopathy and Graves' hyperthyroidism. As the template, RNA transcripts were used to amplify TCR beta CDR3 regions. After a first-round RT-PCR with HTBI primers, a second-round multiplex PCR was run. TCRdb ran MiXCR on the multiplex PCR reads and lists one entry per CDR3 protein. The sample records about 240,000 distinct CDR3 sequences, 45% being singletons. Source material: peripheral blood. The receptors here all came from an adult man with Graves' ophthalmopathy.

The chain uses TRBV10-3 and TRBJ1-5; D uncertain. Germline values: CDR1 ENHRY, CDR2 SYGVKD. V was shortened by 6 bases and J by 6 bases, with 9 bases between the two germline ends. The CDR3 covers 12 residues. The CDR3 DNA follows: TGTGCCATCAGGGGGTTCGGTCAGCCCCAGCATTTT. It is translated as CAIRGFGQPQHF.

The chain links TRBV5-1 to TRBJ2-7; possibly TRBD1 for D (5 bases). V lost 0 bases, J lost 2 bases, and 15 bases lay in between. This CDR3 contains 16 residues. The V gene's germline CDR1 is SGHRS and CDR2 YFSETQ. As DNA, the CDR3 is TGCGCCAGCAGCTTGGAAGGGGCTTTCCAAACCTACGAGCAGTACTTC. Protein product: CASSLEGAFQTYEQYF.

The genes are TRBV7-9 and TRBJ1-1; possible D gene TRBD1, 5 bases. The CDR3 spans 12 residues. Germline CDR1 is SEHNR and CDR2 is FQNEAQ (reference sequence). The V end was cut by 1 base, the J end by 8 bases, with 8 bases between. The DNA of the CDR3 is TGTGCCAGCAGCTTAGTTCCAGGGGAAGCTTTCTTT. Translation gives CASSLVPGEAFF. The entire variable domain, with the rest obtained from reference TRBV7-9 and TRBJ1-1, is as follows: DTGVSQNPRHKITKRGQNVTFRCDPISEHNRLYWYRQTLGQGPEFLTYFQNEAQLEKSRLLSDRFSAERPKGSFSTLEIQRTEQGDSAMYLCASSLVPGEAFFGQGTRLTVV.

This sequence joins TRBV5-1 and TRBJ2-6; D uncertain. The ends were cut back, 5 bases at V and 1 base at J, with 7 bases in the middle. The CDR3 is 14 amino acids. Per germline, CDR1 SGHRS and CDR2 YFSETQ. The CDR3 loop is CASSSNSGANVLTF. CDR3 sequence (DNA): TGCGCCAGCAGTTCGAATTCTGGGGCCAACGTCCTGACTTTC.

This clonotype has more than one count but fewer than ten. The chain uses TRBV6-4 and TRBJ2-7; 7 bases are shared with TRBD1. Germline V CDR1 and CDR2: MRHNA, SNTAGT. The V gene end was trimmed by 8 bases and the J gene end by 3 bases; junction bases not matched to a gene: 10. The CDR3 length is 14 residues. The CDR3 loop is CASSPRQGVYEQYF. In DNA, the CDR3 is TGTGCCAGCTCACCGAGGCAGGGGGTCTACGAGCAGTACTTC.

Note on this clonotype: The junction and the germline gene differ at one end; a read error may be behind it. The CDR3 protein is CASSLGPDEQYF. In DNA form, the CDR3 reads TGTGCCAGCAGCTTAGGCCCCGACGAGCAGTACTTC. The chain uses TRBV12-3 or TRBV12-4 and TRBJ2-5, with unresolved D. The end of the DNA fits TRBJ2-7 better, so the J call may be wrong. This CDR3 has 12 amino acids.

The V gene is TRBV10-3, the J gene TRBJ2-7, with 10 positions matching TRBD2. This CDR3 has 16 amino acids. In germline, CDR1 is ENHRY, CDR2 SYGVKD. V lost 11 bases and J lost 3; bases outside the gene matches: 16. In nucleotides, the CDR3 is TGTGCCCCCAGCGCTCGCCCTAGCGGGAGTGTCTACGAGCAGTACTTC. This gives the protein CAPSARPSGSVYEQYF.

This clonotype came up once. The chain carries TRBV5-1 and TRBJ1-6, with D hard to call. Germline CDR1 reads SGHRS; CDR2 reads YFSETQ. V gave up 0 bases and J gave up 7 bases, with 14 bases separating them. CDR3 length: 16 amino acids. CDR3 sequence: CASSLGDAATNSPLHF. The CDR3 nucleotides are TGCGCCAGCAGCTTGGGAGACGCTGCTACGAATTCACCCCTCCACTTT.

Here the CDR3 DNA reads TGTGCCAGCAGTTTAATGGCCGCGGGAGGTCAGCCCCAGCATTTT. The encoded protein is CASSLMAAGGQPQHF. The chain couples TRBV12-3 or TRBV12-4 to TRBJ1-5; D call uncertain. This CDR3 contains 15 residues. Trimming removed 2 bases from V and 6 bases from J, with 14 bases in between.

The chain couples TRBV7-9 to TRBJ2-2, with unresolved D. This CDR3 is 17 amino acids long. Per germline, CDR1 SEHNR and CDR2 FQNEAQ (reference sequence). V lost 5 bases, J lost 0 bases, and 16 bases lay in between. CDR3 sequence (DNA): TGTGCCAGCAGCACCCCACGAGACCAAGCGAACACCGGGGAGCTGTTTTTT. Translation: CASSTPRDQANTGELFF.

This clonotype was detected a few times. This chain joins TRBV10-3 and TRBJ2-7; TRBD2 agrees at 8 bases. This CDR3 has 15 amino acids. Looked up from germline, CDR1 is ENHRY and CDR2 is SYGVKD. Losses at the gene ends were 5 bases for V and 4 bases for J; bases not matched to a gene: 10. The CDR3 loop is CAISSTSARGYEQYF. CDR3 coding DNA: TGTGCCATCAGTTCGACTAGCGCTCGCGGGTACGAGCAGTACTTC.

The genes are TRBV13 and TRBJ2-5; tentative D call: TRBD2 (5 bases). The germline CDR1 and CDR2 sequences are PRHDT and FYEKMQ (reference sequence). The CDR3 spans 15 residues. V gave up 5 bases and J gave up 1 base, with 14 bases separating them. CDR3 bases: TGTGCCAGCAGCCCGGGGATGGATAGCCAAGAGACCCAGTACTTC. Encoded protein: CASSPGMDSQETQYF.

This clonotype appeared many times. CDR3 nucleotides: TGTGCCAGCAGCCCGGACGGGAATTCACCCCTCCACTTT. This encodes CASSPDGNSPLHF. V gene TRBV7-8 combines with J gene TRBJ1-6, with D uncertain. The CDR3 totals 13 residues. Germline V gene lookup returns CDR1 SGHVS and CDR2 FQNEAQ. V was clipped by 5 bases and J by 7 bases, with 9 bases between them.

Ten or more counts support this clonotype. The chain combines TRBV12-3 or TRBV12-4 with TRBJ1-1, with D uncertain. With 3 bases removed from V and 10 bases from J, the gap between germline ends came to 12 bases. The CDR3 loop spans 12 amino acids. CDR3 DNA sequence: TGTGCCAGCAGTTTGCCCGGAAGGCGAGCTTTCTTT. The encoded protein is CASSLPGRRAFF.

The rearrangement joins TRBV29-1 to TRBJ2-5; TRBD1 agrees at 7 bases. Trimming removed 7 bases from V and 5 bases from J; junction bases left unmatched: 16. In germline, CDR1 is SQVTM, CDR2 ANQGSEA. This CDR3 has 15 amino acids. CDR3 sequence reads: CSALSDRRYNETQYF. In DNA form, the CDR3 reads TGCAGCGCCCTGTCGGACAGGAGATACAATGAGACCCAGTACTTC.

This sequence joins TRBV7-3 and TRBJ2-2; 8 bases align to TRBD2. CDR3 length equals 16 residues. Germline V CDR1 and CDR2: SGHTA, FQGTGA. V was clipped by 5 bases and J by 5 bases; unmatched bases: 10. The CDR3 coding sequence is TGTGCCAGCAGCCCCACCGGGACTAGGGCTACCGGGGAGCTGTTTTTT. Its protein product is CASSPTGTRATGELFF.

V and J are TRBV11-3 and TRBJ2-7, with D perhaps TRBD2 (6 bases). The CDR3 runs to 14 residues. Trimming shortened V by 2 bases and J by 0 bases, and 8 bases separated the two germline ends. Germline CDR1 reads SGHNT; CDR2 reads YENEEA. The CDR3 DNA reads TGTGCCAGCAGCTTACGGGAGACCTCCTACGAGCAGTACTTC. It yields the protein CASSLRETSYEQYF. Supplemented by reference TRBV11-3 and TRBJ2-7, the full variable domain reads EAGVVQSPRYKIIEKKQPVAFWCNPISGHNTLYWYLQNLGQGPELLIRYENEEAVDDSQLPKDRFSAERLKGVDSTLKIQPAELGDSAVYLCASSLRETSYEQYFGPGTRLTVT.

The chain uses TRBV2 and TRBJ2-7; D unresolved. The CDR3 is made up of 11 amino acids. Trimming removed 8 bases from V and 2 bases from J, with 7 bases in between. Germline V gene sequence: CDR1 SNHLY, CDR2 FYNNEI. DNA for the CDR3: TGTGCCAGCCAGGTCACCTACGAGCAGTACTTC. Its protein is CASQVTYEQYF.

The chain joins TRBV7-9 to TRBJ1-5; D not resolved. The CDR3 consists of 17 residues. The V end lost 1 base, the J end lost 0 bases, and 13 bases lay between the germline ends. Germline V gene lookup returns CDR1 SEHNR and CDR2 FQNEAQ (reference sequence). In DNA form, the CDR3 reads TGTGCCAGCAGCTTAGAAATAGCCTCCTATAGCAATCAGCCCCAGCATTTT. This translates into CASSLEIASYSNQPQHF.

This clonotype has a handful of counts. V is TRBV29-1 and J is TRBJ2-7, with D uncertain. CDR3 size: 11 residues. V shed 4 bases and J shed 2 bases, with 6 bases lying between them. Germline loops: CDR1 SQVTM, CDR2 ANQGSEA. The DNA for the CDR3 is TGCAGCGTTGGATCTGCCTACGAGCAGTACTTC. Translating gives CSVGSAYEQYF.

With regard to this clonotype: At one boundary the junction diverges from the germline segment, which might be a read error. The chain has TRBV10-2 and TRBJ1-2, with TRBD1 as a possible D gene (6 bases). CDR1 WSHSY and CDR2 SAAADI come from the germline V gene. This CDR3 is 15 amino acids long. The CDR3 region has the DNA TGTGCCAGCCAGAAAATGGGACAACCCGTCTATGGCTACACCTTC. This translates into CASQKMGQPVYGYTF.

This clonotype appeared once. This chain links TRBV20-1 with TRBJ1-2, with D perhaps TRBD1 (6 bases). The CDR3 totals 15 residues. CDR1 DFQATT and CDR2 SNEGSKA come from the germline V gene (reference sequence). Trimming took off 0 bases at V and 3 bases at J, with 14 bases between the two ends. CDR3 loop: CSARDRGGRHYGYTF. The CDR3 DNA is TGCAGTGCTAGAGATCGGGGGGGCCGACACTATGGCTACACCTTC.

The CDR3 loop reads CASSPVRDAEGRGPEAFF. CDR3 DNA: TGTGCCAGTAGTCCGGTCCGGGACGCCGAGGGACGGGGCCCTGAAGCTTTCTTT. The rearrangement joins TRBV19 to TRBJ1-1; D might be TRBD1 (5 bases). This CDR3 is 18 amino acids long. Looked up from germline, CDR1 is LNHDA and CDR2 is SQIVND (reference sequence). V dropped 5 bases and J dropped 6 bases, with 28 bases sitting between them.

The chain is built from TRBV5-5 and TRBJ1-2; D is possibly TRBD1 (5 bases). The CDR3 contains 13 residues. Per germline, CDR1 SGHKS and CDR2 YYEKEE (reference sequence). V lost 4 bases and J lost 3, with 10 bases in between. The CDR3 nucleotides are TGTGCCAGCAGCCCCCCCAGGGACTATGGCTACACCTTC. Protein sequence: CASSPPRDYGYTF.

The genes are TRBV19 and TRBJ2-2, with 12 bases that match TRBD2. V shed 7 bases, J shed 3 bases, and the junction held 9 bases outside the gene matches. The CDR3 consists of 17 residues. Germline CDR1 LNHDA, CDR2 SQIVND (reference sequence). The CDR3 sequence is CASKGDRLAGDTGELFF. Here the CDR3 DNA reads TGTGCCAGTAAGGGGGACCGACTAGCGGGAGACACCGGGGAGCTGTTTTTT.